Listed here are 18 T cell receptor beta chains from one sample, sequenced in a study of shared clonotypes between healthy human individuals. The protocol was immunoSEQ multiplex PCR, while the TCRdb copy is restricted to in-frame clones and leaves out a portion. The table has over 400,000 clones, 81% seen once; the top ten hold about 13%. The source material was PBMCs. These receptors all come from a woman aged 40 to 50 in good health. Some clones in this sample may be carry-over from other donors' samples.

The chain uses TRBV6-1 and TRBJ2-1, with TRBD2 matching 11 bases. CDR3 size: 15 residues. CDR1 MNHNS and CDR2 SASEGT come from the germline V gene. Trimming took 3 bases from V and 5 from J; bases not matched to a gene: 3. The CDR3 loop is CASSELGLADNEQFF. CDR3 in DNA: TGTGCCAGCAGTGAGTTGGGACTAGCGGACAATGAGCAGTTCTTC.

CDR3 DNA: TGTGCCAGCAGCCTCATCAGGGGGCTCTCTGGAAACACCATATATTTT. Translation: CASSLIRGLSGNTIYF. V and J are TRBV7-2 and TRBJ1-3, with TRBD1 identical over 8 bases. Germline trimming cut 5 bases from V and 0 bases from J; bases unmatched to any gene: 6. CDR1 and CDR2 (germline): SGHTA, FQGNSA. CDR3 length equals 16 residues. The entire variable domain, with the rest obtained from reference TRBV7-2 and TRBJ1-3, is as follows: GAGVSQSPSNKVTEKGKDVELRCDPISGHTALYWYRQSLGQGLEFLIYFQGNSAPDKSGLPSDRFSAERTGGSVSTLTIQRTQQEDSAVYLCASSLIRGLSGNTIYFGEGSWLTVV.

The J gene is TRBJ2-7, the V gene TRBV4-2; 7 bases agree with TRBD2. Germline CDR1 and CDR2: LGHNA and YNFKEQ. The CDR3 has 15 residues. V lost 1 base and J lost 2; bases outside the gene matches: 5. DNA of the CDR3: TGTGCCAGCAGCCAAGTTGCGGGGGAGACCTACGAGCAGTACTTC. The encoded protein is CASSQVAGETYEQYF.

The chain is built from TRBV5-1 and TRBJ1-1; D is unresolved. The length of the CDR3 is 14 residues. Germline V gene sequence: CDR1 SGHRS, CDR2 YFSETQ. V gave up 1 base and J gave up 1 base, with 8 bases separating them. CDR3 DNA: TGCGCCAGCAGCTTGATCGAGAGGAACACTGAAGCTTTCTTT. Encoded protein: CASSLIERNTEAFF.

The V call is TRBV15, the J call TRBJ2-4, with a possible D match to TRBD2 (7 bases). The CDR3 runs 15 residues. V lost 5 bases, J lost 4 bases, and 15 bases lay in between. Germline CDR1 and CDR2: LNHNV and YYDKDF (reference sequence). CDR3 residues: CATSPGAGAKNIQYF. For the CDR3, the DNA is TGTGCCACCAGCCCAGGGGCGGGGGCTAAAAACATTCAGTACTTC.

The rearrangement uses TRBV5-6 and TRBJ2-1, with a possible D match to TRBD2 (5 bases). Trimming stripped 5 bases from V and 2 bases from J, with 17 bases between. The CDR3 covers 16 residues. Germline V lookup: CDR1 SGHDT, CDR2 YYEEEE. The CDR3 sequence: CASRKIRDPPYNEQFF. The CDR3 coding sequence is TGTGCCAGCAGGAAGATCCGGGATCCTCCCTACAATGAGCAGTTCTTC.

In its sample, this clone was seen a few times. The chain joins TRBV11-2 to TRBJ2-5; no clear D. The V gene's germline CDR1 is SGHAT and CDR2 FQNNGV. With 0 bases removed from V and 5 bases from J, the gap between germline ends came to 10 bases. This CDR3 is 14 amino acids long. The CDR3 DNA sequence: TGTGCCAGCAGCTTAGATACGGAGTCGGAGACCCAGTACTTC. Its translation is CASSLDTESETQYF. The variable domain in full, completed from reference TRBV11-2 and TRBJ2-5, reads EAGVAQSPRYKIIEKRQSVAFWCNPISGHATLYWYQQILGQGPKLLIQFQNNGVVDDSQLPKDRFSAERLKGVDSTLKIQPAKLEDSAVYLCASSLDTESETQYFGPGTRLLVL.

J is TRBJ1-2 and V is TRBV29-1; D might be TRBD1 (6 bases). V shed 4 bases and J shed 2 bases, with 14 bases lying between them. The CDR3 is 14 amino acids. CDR1 and CDR2 from the germline V gene are SQVTM and ANQGSEA. CDR3 amino acids: CSVGQGLTNYGYTF. The DNA of the CDR3 is TGCAGCGTTGGGCAGGGGCTAACCAACTATGGCTACACCTTC.

V is TRBV6-5 and J is TRBJ2-7; no clear D. Germline CDR1 is MNHEY and CDR2 is SVGAGI. V lost 7 bases to trimming and J lost 12 bases, with 16 bases between them. The CDR3 loop spans 11 amino acids. CDR3 protein: CASKLAGYWYF. CDR3 in DNA: TGTGCCAGCAAGCTCGCCGGATATTGGTACTTC.

The J gene is TRBJ2-5, the V gene TRBV18; 8 bases line up with TRBD1. Germline trimming cut 3 bases from V and 2 bases from J; bases unmatched to any gene: 5. This CDR3 spans 15 amino acids. Germline V gene sequence: CDR1 KGHSH, CDR2 LQKENI. The CDR3 nucleotides read TGTGCCAGCTCACCCATAGACAGGGGTCAAGAGACCCAGTACTTC. This encodes CASSPIDRGQETQYF. The entire variable domain, with the rest obtained from reference TRBV18 and TRBJ2-5, is as follows: NAGVMQNPRHLVRRRGQEARLRCSPMKGHSHVYWYRQLPEEGLKFMVYLQKENIIDESGMPKERFSAEFPKEGPSILRIQQVVRGDSAAYFCASSPIDRGQETQYFGPGTRLLVL.

A word on this clone: This likely came from a read error, as a far larger clone is one base away. Other DNA sequences in the sample encode the same CDR3. The chain carries TRBV5-4 and TRBJ2-5; D uncertain. Between the trimmed V and J ends, which lost 4 bases and 3 bases, there was a span of 13 bases. The CDR3 covers 14 residues. In germline, CDR1 is SGHNT, CDR2 YYREEE (reference sequence). The CDR3 DNA reads TGTGCCAGCAGCGGCCCGACTGGAGAAGAGACCCAGTACTTC. Encoded protein: CASSGPTGEETQYF.

Ten or more counts support this clone. Additional DNA sequences in this sample encode the identical CDR3. The V and J genes are TRBV11-2 and TRBJ2-5; tentatively, D is TRBD1 (6 bases). The assigned J gene may be wrong: the sequence end matches TRBJ2-7 better. This CDR3 region has 15 residues. The germline CDR1 and CDR2 sequences are SGHAT and FQNNGV. The CDR3 DNA sequence: TGTGCCAGCAGCCGAACAGGGCTTCCAGTGAACGAGCAGTACTTC. Protein: CASSRTGLPVNEQYF.

The gene calls are TRBV19 and TRBJ2-7; D is perhaps TRBD1 or TRBD2 (5 bases each). V gave up 6 bases and J gave up 3 bases, with 12 bases separating them. The length of the CDR3 is 13 residues. Germline V gene sequence: CDR1 LNHDA, CDR2 SQIVND (reference sequence). The CDR3 loop reads CASSFRDGYEQYF. The CDR3 DNA sequence: TGTGCCAGTAGCTTCCGGGACGGCTACGAGCAGTACTTC.

A word on this clone: This is likely an artifact of a read error, given a far larger clone one base away. The sample holds other DNA sequences that translate to the same CDR3. This CDR3 is CASSPTPTGFYGYTF. The CDR3 DNA follows: TGTGCCAGCAGCCCCACCCCGACAGGGTTCTATGGCTACACTTTC. This sequence joins TRBV5-6 and TRBJ1-2; 7 bases agree with TRBD1. The CDR3 contains 15 residues. Germline loops: CDR1 SGHDT, CDR2 YYEEEE. Full variable domain (missing parts from reference TRBV5-6 and TRBJ1-2): DAGVTQSPTHLIKTRGQQVTLRCSPKSGHDTVSWYQQALGQGPQFIFQYYEEEERQRGNFPDRFSGHQFPNYSSELNVNALLLGDSALYLCASSPTPTGFYGYTFGSGTRLTVV.

V is TRBV7-3 and J is TRBJ1-5; D is unclear. The V end was cut by 3 bases, the J end by 1 base, with 4 bases between. CDR3 length equals 13 residues. Germline V gene sequence: CDR1 SGHTA, CDR2 FQGTGA. CDR3 DNA sequence: TGTGCCAGCAGCTTTGACAGCAATCAGCCCCAGCATTTT. Amino acid sequence: CASSFDSNQPQHF.

This clone was observed at least ten times. The chain couples TRBV27 to TRBJ1-4; maybe TRBD1 (5 bases). This CDR3 contains 14 residues. CDR1 and CDR2 from the germline V gene are MNHEY and SMNVEV (reference sequence). Trimming pared 6 bases from V and 4 bases from J, leaving 12 bases between. Here the CDR3 reads CASRVRGYNEKLFF. CDR3 coding DNA: TGTGCCAGCAGGGTGAGGGGCTATAATGAAAAACTGTTTTTT.

The chain links TRBV7-9 to TRBJ2-1, with 10 bases that match TRBD2. This CDR3 comprises 18 residues. Germline V gene data show CDR1 as SEHNR and CDR2 as FQNEAQ (reference sequence). The trim removed 1 base at V and 7 bases at J, leaving 13 bases unmatched. Here the CDR3 DNA reads TGTGCCAGCAGCTTAGGAGCGGGAGGGCCTCATGTTGGTAATGAGCAGTTCTTC. Its protein product is CASSLGAGGPHVGNEQFF. Complete variable domain (other parts from reference TRBV7-9 and TRBJ2-1): DTGVSQNPRHKITKRGQNVTFRCDPISEHNRLYWYRQTLGQGPEFLTYFQNEAQLEKSRLLSDRFSAERPKGSFSTLEIQRTEQGDSAMYLCASSLGAGGPHVGNEQFFGPGTRLTVL.

The V gene is TRBV11-2, the J gene TRBJ2-3; no definite D call. Germline V CDR1 and CDR2: SGHAT, FQNNGV. This CDR3 has 11 residues. Deletions cut 5 bases from V and 8 bases from J, with 8 bases between. The CDR3 spells CASSRATTQYF. Here the CDR3 DNA reads TGTGCCAGCAGCCGAGCCACTACGCAGTATTTT.